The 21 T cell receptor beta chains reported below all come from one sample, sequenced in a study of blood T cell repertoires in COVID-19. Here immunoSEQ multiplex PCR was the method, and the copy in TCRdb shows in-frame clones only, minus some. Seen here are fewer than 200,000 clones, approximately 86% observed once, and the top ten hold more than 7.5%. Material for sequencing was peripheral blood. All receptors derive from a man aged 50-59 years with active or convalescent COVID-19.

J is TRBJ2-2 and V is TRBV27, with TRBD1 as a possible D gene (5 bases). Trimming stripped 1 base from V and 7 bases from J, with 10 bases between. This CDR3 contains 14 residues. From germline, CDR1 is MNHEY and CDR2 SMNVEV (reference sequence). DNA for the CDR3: TGTGCCAGCAGTTTATTCAGGGTCAACGGGGAGCTGTTTTTT. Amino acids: CASSLFRVNGELFF.

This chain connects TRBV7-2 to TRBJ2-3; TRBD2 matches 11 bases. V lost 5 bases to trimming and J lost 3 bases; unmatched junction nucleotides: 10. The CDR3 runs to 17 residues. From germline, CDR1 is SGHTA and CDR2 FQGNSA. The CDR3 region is CASSTRLAGRVTDTQYF. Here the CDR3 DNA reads TGTGCCAGCAGCACGAGACTAGCGGGGCGGGTTACAGATACGCAGTATTTT.

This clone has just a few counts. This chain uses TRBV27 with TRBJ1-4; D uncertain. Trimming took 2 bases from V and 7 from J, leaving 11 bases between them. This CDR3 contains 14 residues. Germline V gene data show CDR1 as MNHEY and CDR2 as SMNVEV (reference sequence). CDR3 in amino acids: CASSLDQGSEKLFF. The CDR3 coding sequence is TGTGCCAGCAGTTTAGACCAAGGGAGTGAAAAACTGTTTTTT. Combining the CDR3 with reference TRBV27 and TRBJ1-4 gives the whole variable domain EAQVTQNPRYLITVTGKKLTVTCSQNMNHEYMSWYRQDPGLGLRQIYYSMNVEVTDKGDVPEGYKVSRKEKRNFPLILESPSPNQTSLYFCASSLDQGSEKLFFGSGTQLSVL.

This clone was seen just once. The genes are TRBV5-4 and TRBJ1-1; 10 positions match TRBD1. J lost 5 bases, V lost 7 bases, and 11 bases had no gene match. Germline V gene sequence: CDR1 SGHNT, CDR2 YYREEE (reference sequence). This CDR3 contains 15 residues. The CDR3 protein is CASRDRGIKGTEAFF. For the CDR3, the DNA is TGTGCCAGCCGGGACAGGGGAATTAAGGGGACTGAAGCTTTCTTT.

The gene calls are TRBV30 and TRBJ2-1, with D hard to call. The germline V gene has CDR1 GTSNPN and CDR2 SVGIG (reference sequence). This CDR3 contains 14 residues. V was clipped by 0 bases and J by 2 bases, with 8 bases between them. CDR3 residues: CAWSVQVTYNEQFF. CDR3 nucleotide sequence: TGTGCCTGGAGTGTTCAGGTGACCTACAATGAGCAGTTCTTC.

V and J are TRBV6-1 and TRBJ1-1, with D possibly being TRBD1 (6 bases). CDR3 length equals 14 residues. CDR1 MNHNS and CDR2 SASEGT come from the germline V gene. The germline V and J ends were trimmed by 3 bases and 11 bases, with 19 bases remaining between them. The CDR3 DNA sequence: TGTGCCAGCAGTGATGAGGACAGAGGAGGTATGGCTTTCTTT. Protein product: CASSDEDRGGMAFF.

In DNA, the CDR3 is TGTGCCAGCTCACCCGCCGACAGGGTTGGCTACACCTTC. This gives the protein CASSPADRVGYTF. The V call is TRBV18, the J call TRBJ1-2; TRBD1 agrees at 7 bases. Looked up from germline, CDR1 is KGHSH and CDR2 is LQKENI. CDR3 length: 13 residues. The trim removed 3 bases at V and 7 bases at J, leaving 5 bases unmatched.

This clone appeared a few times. The CDR3: CASSEATGGWETQYF. The CDR3 nucleotides are TGTGCCAGCAGCGAGGCGACAGGGGGGTGGGAGACCCAGTACTTC. The chain has TRBV5-5 and TRBJ2-5, with 9 bases fitting TRBD1. The CDR3 is made up of 15 amino acids. The germline CDR1 and CDR2 sequences are SGHKS and YYEKEE (reference sequence). The V and J ends lost 4 bases and 5 bases, in that order; junction bases with no gene match: 9.

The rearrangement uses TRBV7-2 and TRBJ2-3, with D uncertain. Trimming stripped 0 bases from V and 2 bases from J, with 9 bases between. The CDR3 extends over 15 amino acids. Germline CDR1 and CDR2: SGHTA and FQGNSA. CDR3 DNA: TGTGCCAGCAGCTTAGCATCGAGCATCACAGATACGCAGTATTTT. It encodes CASSLASSITDTQYF.

CDR3 loop: CASTKGGIQISPLHF. DNA for the CDR3: TGTGCCAGCACCAAGGGGGGGATACAAATTTCACCCCTCCACTTT. The chain uses TRBV27 and TRBJ1-6; weak D call: TRBD1 (6 bases). This CDR3 has 15 amino acids. The germline V gene has CDR1 MNHEY and CDR2 SMNVEV (reference sequence). Trimming removed 7 bases from V and 9 bases from J, with 19 bases in between.

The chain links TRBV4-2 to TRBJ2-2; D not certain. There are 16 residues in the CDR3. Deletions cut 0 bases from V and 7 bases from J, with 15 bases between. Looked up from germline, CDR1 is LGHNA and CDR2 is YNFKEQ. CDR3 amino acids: CASSQDPPTAGGELFF. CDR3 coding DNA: TGTGCCAGCAGCCAAGATCCCCCCACAGCAGGCGGGGAGCTGTTTTTT.

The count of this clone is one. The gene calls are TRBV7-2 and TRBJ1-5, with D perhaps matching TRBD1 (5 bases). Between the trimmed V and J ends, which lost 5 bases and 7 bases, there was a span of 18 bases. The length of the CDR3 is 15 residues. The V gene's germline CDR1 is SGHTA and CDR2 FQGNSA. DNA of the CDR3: TGTGCCAGCAGCCGGACGTGGGGGGTAGGGCAGCCCCAGCATTTT. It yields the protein CASSRTWGVGQPQHF.

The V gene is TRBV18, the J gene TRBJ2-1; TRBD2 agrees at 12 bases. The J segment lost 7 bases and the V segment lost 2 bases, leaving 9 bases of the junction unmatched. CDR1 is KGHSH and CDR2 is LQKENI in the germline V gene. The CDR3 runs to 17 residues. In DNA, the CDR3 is TGTGCCAGCTCACCAAGGACTAGCGGGGCTTACGGGAATGAGCAGTTCTTC. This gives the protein CASSPRTSGAYGNEQFF.

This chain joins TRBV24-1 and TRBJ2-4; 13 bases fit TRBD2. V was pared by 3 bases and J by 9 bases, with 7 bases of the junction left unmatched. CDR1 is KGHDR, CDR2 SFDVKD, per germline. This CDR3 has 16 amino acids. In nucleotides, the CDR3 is TGTGCCACCAGTGATGCCCTACTAGCGGGAGGGTCCATTCAGTACTTC. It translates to CATSDALLAGGSIQYF.

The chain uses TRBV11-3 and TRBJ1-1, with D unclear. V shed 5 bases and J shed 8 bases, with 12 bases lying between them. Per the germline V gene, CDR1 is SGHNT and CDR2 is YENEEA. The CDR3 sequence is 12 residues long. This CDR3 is CASSASGTEAFF. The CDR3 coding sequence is TGTGCCAGCAGCGCCTCGGGTACAGAAGCTTTCTTT.

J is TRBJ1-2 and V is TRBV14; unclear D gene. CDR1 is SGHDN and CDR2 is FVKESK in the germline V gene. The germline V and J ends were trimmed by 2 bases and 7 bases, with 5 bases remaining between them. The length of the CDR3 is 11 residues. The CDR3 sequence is CASSQLGGYTF. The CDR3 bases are TGTGCCAGCAGCCAACTAGGTGGCTACACCTTC.

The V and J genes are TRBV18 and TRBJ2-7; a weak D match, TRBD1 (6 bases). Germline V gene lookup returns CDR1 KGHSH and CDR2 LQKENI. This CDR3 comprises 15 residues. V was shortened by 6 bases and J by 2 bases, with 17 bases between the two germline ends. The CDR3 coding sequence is TGTGCCAGCTCTTCCGGACAGACCTCACCCTACGAGCAGTACTTC. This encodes CASSSGQTSPYEQYF.

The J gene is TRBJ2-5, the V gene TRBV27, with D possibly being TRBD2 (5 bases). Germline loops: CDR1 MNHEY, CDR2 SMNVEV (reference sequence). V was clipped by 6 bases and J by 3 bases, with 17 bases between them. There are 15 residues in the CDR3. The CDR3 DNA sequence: TGTGCCAGCAGAGAAACGGACCCCGGGGAAGAGACCCAGTACTTC. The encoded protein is CASRETDPGEETQYF.

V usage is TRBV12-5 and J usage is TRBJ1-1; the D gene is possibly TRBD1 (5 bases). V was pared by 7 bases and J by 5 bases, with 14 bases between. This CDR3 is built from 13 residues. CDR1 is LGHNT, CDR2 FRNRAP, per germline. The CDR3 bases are TGTGCTAGTGCCAAACAACAGGAGACTGAAGCTTTCTTT. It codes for CASAKQQETEAFF. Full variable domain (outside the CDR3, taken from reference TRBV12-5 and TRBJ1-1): DARVTQTPRHKVTEMGQEVTMRCQPILGHNTVFWYRQTMMQGLELLAYFRNRAPLDDSGMPKDRFSAEMPDATLATLKIQPSEPRDSAVYFCASAKQQETEAFFGQGTRLTVV.

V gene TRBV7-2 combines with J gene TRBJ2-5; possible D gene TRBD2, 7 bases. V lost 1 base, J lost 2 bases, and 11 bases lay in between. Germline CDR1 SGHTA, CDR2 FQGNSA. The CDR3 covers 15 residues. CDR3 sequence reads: CASSLGGGPQETQYF. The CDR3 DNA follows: TGTGCCAGCAGCTTAGGGGGGGGCCCACAAGAGACCCAGTACTTC.

CDR3 protein: CASSWDGTDEKLFF. The CDR3 DNA sequence: TGTGCCAGCAGTTGGGATGGGACAGATGAAAAACTGTTTTTT. The J gene is TRBJ1-4, the V gene TRBV27; 7 nucleotides align to TRBD1. Germline CDR1 MNHEY, CDR2 SMNVEV (reference sequence). The CDR3 spans 14 residues. V lost 4 bases to trimming and J lost 6 bases; unmatched junction nucleotides: 5. The complete variable domain, with remaining parts taken from reference TRBV27 and TRBJ1-4, reads EAQVTQNPRYLITVTGKKLTVTCSQNMNHEYMSWYRQDPGLGLRQIYYSMNVEVTDKGDVPEGYKVSRKEKRNFPLILESPSPNQTSLYFCASSWDGTDEKLFFGSGTQLSVL.